This T cell receptor (beta chain) was found in a study of PD-L1 blockade in urothelial cancer. The wider study: Atezolizumab was started by patients in about 2014 at 1,200 mg intravenously every 3 weeks. The number of prior chemotherapy regimens per patient was 0 to 3. Timepoints chosen for blood analysis were 3 weeks (second dose) and 6 weeks after treatment start. Notes on the study in general: Stronger expansion of tumor-associated clones in blood at 3 weeks distinguished durable-benefit patients.

The method was immunoSEQ multiplex PCR; TCRdb's version includes in-frame clones alone and lacks a portion of them. The data hold some 52,000 clones, with roughly 75% observed a single time. This sample's time point: pretreatment peripheral blood. A word on this clone: Its specificity is unknown.

The CDR3 consists of 14 residues. Germline CDR1 reads MGHDK; CDR2 reads SYGVNS. Trimming pared 4 bases from V and 5 bases from J, leaving 14 bases between. The chain is built from TRBV25-1 and TRBJ2-5, with a tentative D call TRBD1 (6 bases). Material: PBMCs, obtained around atezolizumab (anti-PD-L1) treatment. The clonotype was recovered from a man aged 65-85 years with urothelial cancer. CDR3 in DNA: TGTGCCAGCAGTGCCGGTGGGGGCGCGGAGACCCAGTACTTC. Its protein is CASSAGGGAETQYF.